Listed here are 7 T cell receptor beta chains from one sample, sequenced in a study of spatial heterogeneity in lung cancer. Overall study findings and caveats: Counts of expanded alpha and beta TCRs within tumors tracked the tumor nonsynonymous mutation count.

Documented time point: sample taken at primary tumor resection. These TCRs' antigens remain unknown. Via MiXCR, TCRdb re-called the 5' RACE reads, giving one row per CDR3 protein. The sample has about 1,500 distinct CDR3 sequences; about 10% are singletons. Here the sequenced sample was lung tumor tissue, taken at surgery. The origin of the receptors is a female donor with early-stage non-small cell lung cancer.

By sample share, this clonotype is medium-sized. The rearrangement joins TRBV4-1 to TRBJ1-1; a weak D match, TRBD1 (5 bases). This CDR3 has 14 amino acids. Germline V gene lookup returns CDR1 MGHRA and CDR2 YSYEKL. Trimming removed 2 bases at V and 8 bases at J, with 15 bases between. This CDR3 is CASSQILAGGEAFF. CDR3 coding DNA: TGCGCCAGCAGCCAAATCCTGGCGGGGGGGGAAGCTTTCTTT.

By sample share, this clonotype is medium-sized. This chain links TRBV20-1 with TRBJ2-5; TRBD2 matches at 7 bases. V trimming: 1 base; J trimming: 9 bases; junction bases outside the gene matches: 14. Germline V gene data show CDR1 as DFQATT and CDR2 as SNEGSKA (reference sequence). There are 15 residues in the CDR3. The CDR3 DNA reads TGCAGTGCTAGAGCTGTGAGCGGGGCCGCGGGGGCCCAGTACTTC. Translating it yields CSARAVSGAAGAQYF.

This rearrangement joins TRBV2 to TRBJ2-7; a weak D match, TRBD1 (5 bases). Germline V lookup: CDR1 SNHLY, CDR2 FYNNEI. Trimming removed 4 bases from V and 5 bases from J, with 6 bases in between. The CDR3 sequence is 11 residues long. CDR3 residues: CASSVRDEQYF. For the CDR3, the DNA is TGTGCCAGCAGTGTCAGGGACGAGCAGTACTTC.

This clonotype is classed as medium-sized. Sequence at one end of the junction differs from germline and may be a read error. In DNA form, the CDR3 reads TGTGCCAGCAGCGTCACAGGTGACTACGTGCAGTACTTC. Translated: CASSVTGDYVQYF. The chain employs TRBV9 and TRBJ2-7, with D perhaps matching TRBD1 or TRBD2 (5 bases each). CDR1 and CDR2 (germline): SGDLS, YYNGEE. The CDR3 has 13 residues.

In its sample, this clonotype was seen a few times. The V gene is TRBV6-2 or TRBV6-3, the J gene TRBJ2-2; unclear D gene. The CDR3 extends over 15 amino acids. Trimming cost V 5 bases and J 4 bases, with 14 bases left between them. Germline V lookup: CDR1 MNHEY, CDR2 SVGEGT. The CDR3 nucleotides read TGTGCCAGCAGTCCGGTCCACTCTGGCACCGGGGAGCTGTTTTTT. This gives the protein CASSPVHSGTGELFF.

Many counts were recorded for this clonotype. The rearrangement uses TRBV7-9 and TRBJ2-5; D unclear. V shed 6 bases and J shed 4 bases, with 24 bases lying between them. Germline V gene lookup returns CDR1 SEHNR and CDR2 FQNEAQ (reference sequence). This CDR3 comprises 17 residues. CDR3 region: CASSPTRRFGQGETQYF. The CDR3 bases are TGTGCCAGCAGTCCGACGCGAAGGTTCGGGCAAGGAGAGACCCAGTACTTC.

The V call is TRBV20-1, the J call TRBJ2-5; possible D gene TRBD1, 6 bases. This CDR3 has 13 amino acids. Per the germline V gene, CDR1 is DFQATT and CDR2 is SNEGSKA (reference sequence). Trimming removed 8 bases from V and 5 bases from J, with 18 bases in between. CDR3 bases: TGCAGTCCCTCGGGACACCTGGGGGAGACCCAGTACTTC. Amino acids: CSPSGHLGETQYF.